A single sample is the source of the 13 T cell receptor beta chains below, sequenced in a study of shared clonotypes between healthy human individuals. The assay was immunoSEQ multiplex PCR, and TCRdb's table has in-frame clones only and misses some. The sample includes some 2,000,000 clones, approximately 95% of them seen just once. As defined, naive CD8 cells were CD45RO-negative and positively selected for CCR7, with terminally differentiated effector memory CD45RA+ cells excluded. The sample comprised naive CD8+ T cells sorted from blood. The receptor set was obtained from a man in his late teens or twenties in good health.

This chain links TRBV9 with TRBJ1-4, with D perhaps matching TRBD1 (6 bases). The V and J ends lost 0 bases and 0 bases respectively, with 15 bases between them. The germline V gene has CDR1 SGDLS and CDR2 YYNGEE. This CDR3 has 18 residues. The CDR3 is CASSVEGTLTATNEKLFF. The CDR3 region has the DNA TGTGCCAGCAGCGTAGAAGGGACACTCACTGCAACTAATGAAAAACTGTTTTTT. The entire variable domain, with the rest obtained from reference TRBV9 and TRBJ1-4, is as follows: DSGVTQTPKHLITATGQRVTLRCSPRSGDLSVYWYQQSLDQGLQFLIQYYNGEERAKGNILERFSAQQFPDLHSELNLSSLELGDSALYFCASSVEGTLTATNEKLFFGSGTQLSVL.

The chain links TRBV6-6 to TRBJ1-1, with D uncertain. The CDR3 is 11 residues long. Trimming shortened V by 8 bases and J by 2 bases, and 6 bases separated the two germline ends. Germline CDR1 is MNHNY and CDR2 is SVGAGI (reference sequence). The DNA of the CDR3 is TGTGCCAGCGTGTTAAACACTGAAGCTTTCTTT. Protein: CASVLNTEAFF.

The DNA of the CDR3 is TGTGCCAGCAGCAGAATCTTCCAAGAGACCCAGTACTTC. This encodes CASSRIFQETQYF. The V call is TRBV11-2, the J call TRBJ2-5; the D is unclear. Germline V CDR1 and CDR2: SGHAT, FQNNGV. The CDR3 sequence is 13 residues long. V shed 5 bases and J shed 1 base, with 8 bases lying between them.

The V and J genes are TRBV7-3 and TRBJ1-4; a weak D match, TRBD1 (5 bases). Germline V gene sequence: CDR1 SGHTA, CDR2 FQGTGA. Trimming left V 1 base short and J 11 bases short, with 8 bases between. There are 12 residues in the CDR3. The CDR3 protein is CASSLNGGKLFF. As DNA, the CDR3 is TGTGCCAGCAGCTTAAATGGGGGGAAACTGTTTTTT.

The V gene is TRBV11-2, the J gene TRBJ2-7; D gene uncertain. CDR1 is SGHAT, CDR2 FQNNGV, per germline. V was trimmed by 5 bases and J by 4 bases, leaving 9 bases between them. The CDR3 has 12 residues. The CDR3 DNA follows: TGTGCCAGCAGCCCGTCCGATTACGAGCAGTACTTC. Encoded protein: CASSPSDYEQYF.

The rearrangement links TRBV11-2 to TRBJ1-2; possibly TRBD1 for D (5 bases). With 3 bases removed from V and 4 bases from J, the gap between germline ends came to 15 bases. Germline V gene data show CDR1 as SGHAT and CDR2 as FQNNGV. CDR3 length equals 15 residues. CDR3 DNA sequence: TGTGCCAGCAGCTTCGACTGGGGCGATCCCTATGGCTACACCTTC. This translates into CASSFDWGDPYGYTF.

As concerns this clone: Other nucleotide sequences from this sample produce the same CDR3. V and J are TRBV5-1 and TRBJ1-5; 7 bases agree with TRBD1. The CDR3 is 15 amino acids. Germline V CDR1 and CDR2: SGHRS, YFSETQ. V was pared by 2 bases and J by 0 bases, with 2 bases of the junction left unmatched. CDR3 loop: CASSLAGGSNQPQHF. In DNA, the CDR3 is TGCGCCAGCAGCTTAGCAGGGGGTAGCAATCAGCCCCAGCATTTT.

CDR3 sequence: CASSASGGANYGYTF. CDR3 nucleotides: TGTGCCAGCAGCGCCTCAGGGGGAGCTAACTATGGCTACACCTTC. The rearrangement joins TRBV9 to TRBJ1-2; 7 nucleotides agree with TRBD1. With V trimmed by 3 bases and J by 0 bases, 5 bases remained unmatched. The CDR3 consists of 15 residues. CDR1 is SGDLS, CDR2 YYNGEE, per germline. Drawing the rest from reference TRBV9 and TRBJ1-2, the complete variable domain is DSGVTQTPKHLITATGQRVTLRCSPRSGDLSVYWYQQSLDQGLQFLIQYYNGEERAKGNILERFSAQQFPDLHSELNLSSLELGDSALYFCASSASGGANYGYTFGSGTRLTVV.

This chain connects TRBV5-1 to TRBJ2-1; weak D call: TRBD2 (6 bases). Trimming left V 6 bases short and J 3 bases short, with 10 bases between. There are 13 residues in the CDR3. The germline V gene has CDR1 SGHRS and CDR2 YFSETQ. Here the CDR3 DNA reads TGCGCCAGCAAGACTAGTAACTACAATGAGCAGTTCTTC. Amino acid sequence: CASKTSNYNEQFF.

The V gene is TRBV11-2, the J gene TRBJ2-7; the match to TRBD2 covers 9 bases. This CDR3 region has 14 residues. With 5 bases clipped from V and 4 bases from J, the junction kept 6 bases outside the gene matches. Germline assignment: CDR1 SGHAT and CDR2 FQNNGV. The CDR3 here is CASSDVAGAYEQYF. The CDR3 coding sequence is TGTGCCAGCAGCGATGTAGCGGGAGCTTACGAGCAGTACTTC.

V is TRBV25-1 and J is TRBJ1-1, with no clear D. Trimming left V 4 bases short and J 0 bases short, with 9 bases between. CDR3 length: 14 residues. Germline CDR1 MGHDK, CDR2 SYGVNS. CDR3: CASSATIMNTEAFF. The DNA for the CDR3 is TGTGCCAGCAGTGCTACAATTATGAACACTGAAGCTTTCTTT.

This rearrangement joins TRBV29-1 to TRBJ2-7, with D perhaps being TRBD1 or TRBD2 (6 bases each). V lost 5 bases to trimming and J lost 7 bases, with 21 bases between them. The germline V gene has CDR1 SQVTM and CDR2 ANQGSEA. The length of the CDR3 is 14 residues. The CDR3 DNA reads as TGCAGCGTTTTAGGGGGGCAGGGTCAATGGGAGCAGTACTTC. This gives the protein CSVLGGQGQWEQYF.

V usage is TRBV9 and J usage is TRBJ1-2, with D unclear. Germline CDR1 and CDR2: SGDLS and YYNGEE. The CDR3 has 14 residues. V was cut by 3 bases and J by 5 bases, with 14 bases left in between. In DNA, the CDR3 is TGTGCCAGCAGCGCCGCCGGAAGTGGTTATGGCTACACCTTC. Amino acids: CASSAAGSGYGYTF.